This paragraph reports one T cell receptor (beta chain). Template switching added a universal primer site, and cDNA bore unique molecular identifiers. One entry per CDR3 protein results from TCRdb running MiXCR on the 5' RACE reads. Of over 550,000 distinct CDR3 sequences detected, 7.1% appear once; the ten largest clones hold about 1.6%. The data derive from a study of identical twins. V lost 6 bases to trimming and J lost 5 bases; unmatched junction nucleotides: 11. This CDR3 region has 15 residues. In addition, the sample was reused for a study of yellow fever vaccine responses in identical twins. Per that paper: Reported findings indicate that twins' vaccine T cell responses seemed partially convergent, partially personalized.

Input material: PBMCs. This clonotype was sampled from a woman aged 18-30 years in good health. The rearrangement joins TRBV12-3 or TRBV12-4 to TRBJ2-5; TRBD1 aligns across 8 bases. The CDR3 sequence: CASRERAGGAETQYF. The CDR3 nucleotides are TGTGCCAGCAGAGAGAGGGCAGGGGGCGCGGAGACCCAGTACTTC.